This TCR beta chain was obtained from a study of T-cell reconstitution after alpha-beta-depleted transplantation in children. The CDR3 is made up of 14 amino acids. CDR1 and CDR2 (germline): SQVTM, ANQGSEA. This clonotype showed up just a few times. Germline is not matched at one junction end, which may reflect a read error. The TCRbeta library was prepared with unique molecular identifiers. TCRdb re-derived calls from the PCR reads in MiXCR, one entry per CDR3 protein. The repertoire holds 120,000 to 150,000 distinct CDR3 sequences, with roughly 8.8% as singletons. The gene calls are TRBV29-1 and TRBJ2-6; tentative D call: TRBD1 (5 bases). This clonotype was sampled from a female patient between 2 and 15 years old who had a stem cell transplant for congenital amegakaryocytic thrombocytopenia, so the T cells may come from the graft donor. The sample consisted of PBMCs, mostly from graft donor cells, taken 180 days after TCRalphabeta/CD19-depleted stem cell transplant. This chain's CDR3 is CSVEGVTGANGLTF. The CDR3 DNA follows: TGCAGCGTTGAAGGAGTGACTGGGGCCAACGGCCTGACTTTC.